This record covers a single T cell receptor (beta chain). Its antigen remains unidentified. This specimen belongs to a study of radiotherapy plus CTLA-4 blockade in lung cancer. Findings and limits, study-wide: Clones derived from tumor TCRs expanded in blood after radiotherapy plus ipilimumab.

This table comes from immunoSEQ multiplex PCR, and its TCRdb copy is limited to in-frame clones, with some not included. The sample shows 65,000 to 95,000 clones, 80% to 90% of them seen only once. Germline V gene lookup returns CDR1 SGHRS and CDR2 YFSETQ. This CDR3 is 13 amino acids long. The V end lost 0 bases, the J end lost 4 bases, and 5 bases lay between the germline ends. Specimen: peripheral blood, collected from a patient treated with radiotherapy plus ipilimumab. The sequence was obtained from a human donor with non-small cell lung cancer that progressed on radiotherapy plus ipilimumab. The rearrangement joins TRBV5-1 to TRBJ1-5; D uncertain. The CDR3 nucleotides are TGCGCCAGCAGCTTGGCCCTGAATCAGCCCCAGCATTTT. Translation gives CASSLALNQPQHF.